Listed below are T cell receptor beta chains from one sample, sequenced in a study of tumor and adjacent non-tumor tissue in lung cancer. TCRdb fed the multiplex PCR reads into MiXCR, producing one record per CDR3 protein. Here the sample spans almost 75,000 distinct CDR3 sequences, around 70% being singletons. The material sequenced was distant non-tumor lung tissue. The receptors were gathered from a woman aged 45-65 years with non-small cell lung cancer. Each CDR3 is given with its conserved first and last residue. A D gene is named only where the DNA matches it firmly. Clone sizes are given selectively: once, few, many, or a class where the clone is expanded.

TRBV5-1	TRBJ1-4	NA	NA	TGCGCCAGCAGAACAACGACGGTAACTAATGTAAAACTGTTTTTT	CASRTTTVTNVKLFF
TRBV11-3	TRBJ1-5	NA	NA	TGTGCCAGCAGCAAGTCCAGACAGAATAGCAATCAGCCCCAGCATTTT	CASSKSRQNSNQPQHF
TRBV20-1	TRBJ1-4	NA	NA	TGCAGTGCTATGGGGGCGGAAGAAAAAGTGTTTTTT	CSAMGAEEKVFF
TRBV5-4	TRBJ2-1	NA	NA	TGTGCCAGCAACCCGGAACAGGGTCTAAATGAACAGTTCTTC	CASNPEQGLNEQFF
TRBV11-2	TRBJ2-3	TRBD2	NA	TGTGTCAGCAGCTCGGATCGTTCGGGACTAGCGGGAAGGGTCGCCCAGTATTTT	CVSSSDRSGLAGRVAQYF
TRBV10-3	TRBJ2-2	NA	NA	TGTGCTATCAGTGAAACCCCAGGCAGACCGAACACCAGGGAGCTGTTTTTT	CAISETPGRPNTRELFF
TRBV20-1	TRBJ2-1	NA	many	TGCAGTGCTAGAGTCCGGGACACTTTTAGGGAGCAGTTCTTC	CSARVRDTFREQFF
TRBV6-6	TRBJ1-5	NA	once	TGTTCCAGCAGTTACACCAGTCTTCAGCCCCAACATTTT	CSSSYTSLQPQHF
TRBV20-1	TRBJ1-1	NA	once	TGTAGTGCCCTAGGAACTTTTACACCTGAAGCTTTCTTT	CSALGTFTPEAFF
TRBV4-3	TRBJ1-2	TRBD1	NA	TGCGCCAGCAACCAAATCTACGGGACAGCCACCAGCTACACCTTC	CASNQIYGTATSYTF
TRBV28	TRBJ1-1	TRBD1	NA	TGTACCAGCACTTTAATCCGGGACAGGCGCATCAGGGCTTTCTTT	CTSTLIRDRRIRAFF
TRBV10-2	TRBJ2-1	TRBD2	many	TGCGCCAGCACCCTTCGGACTAGTTCGAATGAGCAGTTCTTC	CASTLRTSSNEQFF
TRBV25-1	TRBJ2-5	TRBD2	few	TGTGCCAGCAGTGAAGAGAATGCGGGAGGTTTAGAGACCCAGTACTTC	CASSEENAGGLETQYF
TRBV28	TRBJ2-7	TRBD2	many	TGTGCCAGCAGCCCCAGGACTAGCGGGAGGTACGAGCAGTACTTC	CASSPRTSGRYEQYF
TRBV6-6	TRBJ2-1	NA	NA	TGTGCCAGCAGTATCGTGAGCTCCTACAATGAGCACTTCTTC	CASSIVSSYNEHFF
TRBV20-1	TRBJ2-1	NA	NA	TGCAGTGCCACGCTTACCTACAATGAACGGTTATTC	CSATLTYNERLF
TRBV5-4	TRBJ2-1	TRBD2	many	TGTGCCAGCAGCTTGGAACGGGAGGGGCAGTTCTTC	CASSLEREGQFF
TRBV10-3	TRBJ1-2	NA	NA	TGTGCCATCCTGGACATGGACATCTATGGCTACACCTTC	CAILDMDIYGYTF
TRBV20-1	TRBJ2-2	NA	many	TGCAGTGCTAGAGCAGGGAACCGGAACACCGGGGAGCTGTTTTTT	CSARAGNRNTGELFF
TRBV4-2	TRBJ1-1	NA	NA	TGTGCCAGCAGCCCCAGGGACAACACTGAAGCTTTCTTT	CASSPRDNTEAFF
TRBV29-1	TRBJ2-1	NA	many	TGCAGCGCCCGTAGACCTAGCTCCTACAATGAGCAGTTCTTC	CSARRPSSYNEQFF
TRBV5-1	TRBJ1-2	NA	NA	TGCGCCATCAGCTTGGGGCGAACATATGGCTACACCTTC	CAISLGRTYGYTF
TRBV20-1	TRBJ2-7	TRBD2	NA	TGCAGTGTTAGAGATCGGGGGGAAACCTACGAGCAGTACTTC	CSVRDRGETYEQYF
TRBV5-8	TRBJ2-2	NA	NA	TGTGCCAGCAGCTTGTCTACCTACACCGGGGAGCTGTTTTTT	CASSLSTYTGELFF
TRBV12-3/TRBV12-4	TRBJ2-3	TRBD2	NA	TGTGCCAGCAGTTTCCCCAGCCTTAGCGGGAGGCTGGGAGATACGCAGTGTTTT	CASSFPSLSGRLGDTQCF
TRBV5-1	TRBJ2-2	NA	NA	TGCGCCAGCCGCTTGGACCCAGGGAACACCGAGGAGCTGTTTTTT	CASRLDPGNTEELFF
TRBV29-1	TRBJ2-7	NA	many	TGCAGCGTTGAAGTAGGGGCTAACTCCTACGAGCAGTACTTC	CSVEVGANSYEQYF
TRBV20-1	TRBJ2-7	NA	NA	TGCTGTGCTATATCAATCGAGCGACCTCCCTACGAGCAGTACTTC	CCAISIERPPYEQYF
TRBV6-1	TRBJ2-7	NA	many	TGTGCCAGCAGTGACCGTAGCCGGCACCCGGGAGAGCAGTACTTC	CASSDRSRHPGEQYF
TRBV29-1	TRBJ1-2	NA	few	TGCAGCGTTGATGTGGCAGGGGCGATCCTGGGAGGCTACACCTTC	CSVDVAGAILGGYTF
TRBV12-3/TRBV12-4	TRBJ2-6	TRBD1	NA	TGTGCCTGTAGAACAGGGGGCTCCACTGGGGCCAACGTCCTGACTTTC	CACRTGGSTGANVLTF
TRBV29-1	TRBJ1-1	NA	once	TGCAGCGTTGTAATGGGAGGGGCGGAAGCTTTCTTT	CSVVMGGAEAFF
TRBV11-2	TRBJ2-1	NA	NA	TGTGCCAGCAACTTATTGCTAACGGGGAATGAGCCGTTCTTC	CASNLLLTGNEPFF
TRBV20-1	TRBJ2-1	TRBD2	NA	TGCAGTGCTAGATTTCCGGGGAGGGTTCACGATGAGCGGTTCTTC	CSARFPGRVHDERFF
TRBV28	TRBJ2-7	NA	many	TGTGCCAGCAGTTTAAGAGGAGCCCCCTACGAGCAGTACTTC	CASSLRGAPYEQYF
TRBV5-5	TRBJ2-7	NA	many	TGTGCCAGCAGCTTGGCACTGCTAACCTACGAGCAGTACTTC	CASSLALLTYEQYF
TRBV12-3/TRBV12-4	TRBJ1-2	NA	many	TGTGCCAGCACCCAATTCGGACCACTAAGGGGCTACACCTTC	CASTQFGPLRGYTF
TRBV20-1	TRBJ2-3	NA	many	TGCAGTGCTAGGTCTAGTTCTGGAGATACGCAGTATTTT	CSARSSSGDTQYF
TRBV6-6	TRBJ2-4	NA	NA	TGTGCTAGCAGTTACTCAGTCGGGGTCTTAGCGGTTCTAGCCAAAAACATTCAGTACTTC	CASSYSVGVLAVLAKNIQYF
TRBV14	TRBJ2-7	TRBD2	NA	TGTGGCAGCAGCCGGGCGGTCGGGAGGGCCGCCGAGCAGTACTTC	CGSSRAVGRAAEQYF
TRBV6-6	TRBJ1-5	TRBD1	NA	TGTGCCAACAGTGGACAGGGGGTGCCCTATATCATTCAGCCCCAGCATTTT	CANSGQGVPYIIQPQHF
TRBV12-3/TRBV12-4	TRBJ1-5	NA	many	TGTGCCAGCAGTTTAAGGGGTGGTCAGCCCCAGCATTTT	CASSLRGGQPQHF
TRBV24-1	TRBJ2-1	NA	NA	TGTGCCACCAGTGATTTTGGGGTCGGATACAATGAGCAGTTCTTT	CATSDFGVGYNEQFF
TRBV7-8	TRBJ2-1	NA	NA	TGTGTCAGCAGCCCGTACCGGAACTACAATGAGCAGTTCTTC	CVSSPYRNYNEQFF
TRBV20-1	TRBJ1-1	NA	NA	TGCAGTACTAGAACATCGAACACTGAAGCTTTCTTT	CSTRTSNTEAFF